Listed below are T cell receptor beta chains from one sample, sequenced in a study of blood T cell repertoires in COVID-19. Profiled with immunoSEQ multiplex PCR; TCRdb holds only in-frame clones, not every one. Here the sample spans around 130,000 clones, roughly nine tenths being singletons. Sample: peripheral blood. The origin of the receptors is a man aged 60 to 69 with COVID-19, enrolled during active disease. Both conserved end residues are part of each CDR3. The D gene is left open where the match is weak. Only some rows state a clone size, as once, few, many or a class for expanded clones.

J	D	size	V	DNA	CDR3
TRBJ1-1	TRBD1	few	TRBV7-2	TGTGCCAGCAGCTTCGCGACAGGGGAGGTCTCTGAAGCTTTCTTT	CASSFATGEVSEAFF
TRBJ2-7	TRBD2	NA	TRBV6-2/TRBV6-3	TGTGCCAGCAGTTACGCTAGCGGGAACTCCTACGAGCAGTACTTC	CASSYASGNSYEQYF
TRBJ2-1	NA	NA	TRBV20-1	TGCAGTGCTAGTAGCGATAACAATGAGCAGTTCTTC	CSASSDNNEQFF
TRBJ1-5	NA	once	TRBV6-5	TGTGCCAGCAGCCGGGGGGGCGATCAGCCCCAGCATTTT	CASSRGGDQPQHF
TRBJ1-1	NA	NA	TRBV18	TGTGCCAGCTCACCGCAGGGGTGGAACACTGAAGCTTTCTTT	CASSPQGWNTEAFF
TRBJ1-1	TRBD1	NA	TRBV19	TGTGCCAGTAGTCCGGACAGGGAAGGCACTGAAGCTTTCTTT	CASSPDREGTEAFF
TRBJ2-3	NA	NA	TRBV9	TGTGCCAGCAGCGCTTCCTACAGGGACACAGATACGCAGTATTTT	CASSASYRDTDTQYF
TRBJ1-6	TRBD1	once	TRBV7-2	TGTGCCAGCAGGGGGGACAGGAGCACCTATAATTCACCCCTCCACTTT	CASRGDRSTYNSPLHF
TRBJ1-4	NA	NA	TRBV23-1	TGCGCCAGCAGTCGAGAAAAGGTTGCGGGGTATGGTAATGAAAAACTGTTTTTT	CASSREKVAGYGNEKLFF
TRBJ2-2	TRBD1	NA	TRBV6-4	TGTGCCAGCAGGAGACAGGGTGGCACCGGGGAGCTGTTTTTT	CASRRQGGTGELFF
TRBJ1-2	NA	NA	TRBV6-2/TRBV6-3	TGTGCCAGCAGTTACTCGATACGGGAGGATGGCTACACCTTC	CASSYSIREDGYTF
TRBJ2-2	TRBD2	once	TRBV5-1	TGCGCCAGCAGCTTCGGTCCAGCGGGAGGTGGGAACACCGGGGAGCTGTTTTTT	CASSFGPAGGGNTGELFF
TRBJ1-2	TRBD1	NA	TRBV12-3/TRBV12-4	TGTGCCAGCAGCTATGGACAGGGATATGGCTACACCTTC	CASSYGQGYGYTF
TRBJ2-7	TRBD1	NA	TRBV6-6	TGTGCCAGCAGTTACATGGGACAGGGCTACTACGAGCAGTACTTC	CASSYMGQGYYEQYF
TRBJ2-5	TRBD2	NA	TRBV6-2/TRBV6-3	TGTGCCAGCAGTTACCCCTTGAGCGGGAGTAGAGAGACCCAGTACTTC	CASSYPLSGSRETQYF
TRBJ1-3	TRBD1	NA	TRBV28	TGTGCCAGCAGTGTTTACAGGGGTTCTGGAAACACCATATATTTT	CASSVYRGSGNTIYF
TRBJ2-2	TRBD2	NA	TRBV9	TGTGCCAGCAGCGTCCTAGCGGGAGGCTCGAGGACCGGGGAGCTGTTTTTT	CASSVLAGGSRTGELFF
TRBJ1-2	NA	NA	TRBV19	TGTGCCAGTAGCAGACAGGCCTACTATGGCTACACCTTC	CASSRQAYYGYTF
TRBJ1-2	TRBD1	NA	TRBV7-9	TGTGCCAGCAGCCTGACAGGGTCCCCCAACTATGGCTACACCTTC	CASSLTGSPNYGYTF
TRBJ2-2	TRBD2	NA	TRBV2	TGTGCCACTAGCGGGAGGGGAACCGGGGAGCTGTTTTTT	CATSGRGTGELFF
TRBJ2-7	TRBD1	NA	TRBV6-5	TGTGCCAGCAGCGACAGGGGAGAGTACGAGCAGTACTTC	CASSDRGEYEQYF
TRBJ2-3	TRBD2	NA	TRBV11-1	TGTGCCAGCAGCTTAGTGGGGCTAGCGGTCACAGATACGCAGTATTTT	CASSLVGLAVTDTQYF
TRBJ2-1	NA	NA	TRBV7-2	TGTGCCAGCAGCGACCCGGGAGTCAACAATGAGCAGTTCTTC	CASSDPGVNNEQFF
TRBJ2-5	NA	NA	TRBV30	TGTGCCTGGAGTTGGCAGGAAGAGACCCAGTACTTC	CAWSWQEETQYF
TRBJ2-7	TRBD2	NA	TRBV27	TGTGCCAGCAGTTTAGACCGTAGCGGGACATCCTACGAGCAGTACTTC	CASSLDRSGTSYEQYF
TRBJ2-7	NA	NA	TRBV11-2	TGTGCCAGCAGCCCCACTAAGCCGGTGCAGTACTTC	CASSPTKPVQYF
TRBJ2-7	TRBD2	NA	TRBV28	TGTGCCACCAGGGATAGCGGGAGCTCCTACGAGCAGTACTTC	CATRDSGSSYEQYF
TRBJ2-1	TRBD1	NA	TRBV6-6	TGTGCCAGCAGTCGACTCCCCGGGACAGGGGCCAATGAGCAGTTCTTC	CASSRLPGTGANEQFF
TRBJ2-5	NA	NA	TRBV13	TGTGCCAGCAGCTCCACTAGGGCAGCAGAGACCCAGTACTTC	CASSSTRAAETQYF
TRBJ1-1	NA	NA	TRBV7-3	TGTGCCAGCAGCTCCAGGGCGGGACGCAGCCTCACTGAAGCTTTCTTT	CASSSRAGRSLTEAFF
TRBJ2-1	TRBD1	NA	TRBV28	TGTGCCAGCAGTTTAAGGGCACAGGGGGTTTTCCATGAGCAGTTCTTC	CASSLRAQGVFHEQFF
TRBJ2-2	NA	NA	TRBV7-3	TGTGCCAGCAGCCCTTGGACTGAGAACACCGGGGAGCTGTTTTTT	CASSPWTENTGELFF
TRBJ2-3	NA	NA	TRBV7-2	TGTGCCAGCAGCCCCCTCTACTCGACTACTCGCACAGATACGCAGTATTTT	CASSPLYSTTRTDTQYF
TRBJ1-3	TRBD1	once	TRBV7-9	TGTGCCAGCAGCTTCAGTGTTCAGGGGGGAATTAACACCATATATTTT	CASSFSVQGGINTIYF
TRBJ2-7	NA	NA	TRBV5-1	TGCGCCAGCAGTCCTCGGCAGACTTCTAGCTGGGCGGGCGAGCAGTACTTC	CASSPRQTSSWAGEQYF
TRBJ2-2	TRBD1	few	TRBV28	TGTGCCAGCATGACAGGGCAAGGGACCGGGGAGCTGTTTTTT	CASMTGQGTGELFF
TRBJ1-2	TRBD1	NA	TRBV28	TGTGCCAGCAGTTTGGTTGAGGACAGGGGGAGCTACACCTTC	CASSLVEDRGSYTF
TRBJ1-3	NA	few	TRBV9	TGTGCCAGCAGCGTACAGCCAGGAACTTACTCTGGAAACACCATATATTTT	CASSVQPGTYSGNTIYF
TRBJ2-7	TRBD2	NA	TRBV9	TGTGCCAGCAGCGTAGTTCCGGGGGGCGAGCAGTACTTC	CASSVVPGGEQYF
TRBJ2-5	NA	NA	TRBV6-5	TGTGCCAGCAGTCCCCATGATGGCCTAGAGACCCAGTACTTC	CASSPHDGLETQYF
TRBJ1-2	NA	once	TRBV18	TGTGCCAGCTCACCCGAGGGGAGGCAGCCCTATGGCTACACCTTC	CASSPEGRQPYGYTF
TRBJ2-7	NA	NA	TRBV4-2	TGTGCCAGCAGCCGAACGGGAATCTACGAGCAGTACTTC	CASSRTGIYEQYF
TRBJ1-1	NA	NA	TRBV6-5	TGTGCCAGCAGGCGTAACACTGAAGCTTTCTTT	CASRRNTEAFF
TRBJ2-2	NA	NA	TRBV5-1	TGCGCCAGCAGCTTGGTGGGCAGGGGGACTAACACCGGGGAGCTGTTTTTT	CASSLVGRGTNTGELFF
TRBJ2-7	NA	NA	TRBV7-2	TGTGCCAGCAGCTTAGGACAGCTCTACGAGCAGTACTTC	CASSLGQLYEQYF